The clone carrying this T cell receptor (beta chain) turned up a few times. Its antigen is unidentified. The conserved phenylalanine or tryptophan is not found at the CDR3 terminus, so this likely reflects a read error. This specimen comes from a study of metastatic and nonmetastatic thyroid tumors. Patients were all untreated before their thyroid surgery. TCRdb re-processed the PCR reads through MiXCR. The sample carries around 65,000 clones, approximately 15% recorded once. Study results and limitations: For both blood and tumor, malignant thyroid tumors reportedly showed significantly higher TCR beta diversity than benign nodules did.

Sample: blood. This receptor was obtained from a male donor with papillary thyroid cancer or a benign thyroid nodule (not recorded which). Some clones in this sample may be carry-over from other donors' samples.

The CDR3 is CVSTYANTGELFL. The CDR3 DNA follows: TGTGTCAGCACGTATGCGAACACCGGGGAGCTGTTTTTA. The V gene is TRBV5-5, the J gene TRBJ2-2; D gene uncertain. CDR1 is SGHKS and CDR2 is YYEKEE in the germline V gene (reference sequence). There are 13 residues in the CDR3.